The T cell receptor beta chain under discussion was sequenced for a study of T cells after yellow fever vaccination. Study-wide background: Researchers used SMART-Seq v4 Ultra Low Input to prepare fractions that had low cell numbers. General study points: A faster peak, day 5 versus 15, was reached by the weaker secondary response. Post-booster samples contained most primary-vaccination clones (about 95% CD4, around 89% CD8).

TCRdb itself ran the 5' RACE reads through MiXCR, one entry per CDR3 protein. The sample includes about 340,000 distinct CDR3 sequences, 8.7% of them seen just once. This clonotype was found a few times. The antigen is undetermined. CDR1 and CDR2 (germline): SEHNR, FQNEAQ (reference sequence). V was shortened by 0 bases and J by 10 bases, with 10 bases between the two germline ends. This CDR3 contains 13 residues. Material: PBMCs, obtained on the day of the first yellow fever vaccination. This clonotype was obtained from a man between 18 and 29 years old who received the YFV17D yellow fever vaccine. This sequence joins TRBV7-9 and TRBJ2-1, with D perhaps TRBD2 (5 bases). CDR3 nucleotide sequence: TGTGCCAGCAGCTTAGCGATGCGGGCGGAGCAGTTCTTC. This gives the protein CASSLAMRAEQFF.